This TCR beta chain comes out of a study of regulatory T cells in long-lasting Graves disease. For this clonotype: This may come from a read error, since a much larger clone is one base off.

In building TCR beta libraries, iRepertoire HTBI primers were used together with Arm-PCR of CDR3 regions. TCRdb reanalysed the multiplex PCR reads using MiXCR and keeps one entry per CDR3 protein. The sample gives hundreds of thousands of distinct CDR3 sequences, 20% to 25% of which show up once; 7% to 9% is in the top ten. The sample's time point: persistent/refractory GD, antithyroid drugs over 5 years with positive TRAb. Construction of the TCR library relied on RNA isolated from PBMCs. The input for sequencing was peripheral blood mononuclear cells (PBMCs), taken when the disease was refractory, from a patient treated with antithyroid drugs. The sequence was collected from a female donor with Graves disease.

In DNA form, the CDR3 reads TGTGCCAGCAGTTTACAAACAGGGGGGGCCCAGTACTTC. Translation: CASSLQTGGAQYF. This chain uses TRBV12-3 or TRBV12-4 with TRBJ2-5, with D possibly being TRBD1 (8 bases). The CDR3 runs 13 residues. The V gene lost 2 bases and the J gene lost 9 bases, with 13 bases spanning the gap.